Listed below are T cell receptor beta chains from one sample, sequenced in a study of lymphopenia after photon versus proton radiotherapy. The assay was immunoSEQ multiplex PCR, and TCRdb's table has in-frame clones only and misses some. The sample contains some 40,000 clones, roughly 86% of which appear only once. The source material was peripheral blood, sampled from a patient treated with proton-based radiotherapy. The source is a woman aged 70-85 years with pancreatic cancer. Some clones in this sample may be carry-over from other donors' samples. CDR3s include the opening cysteine and the closing phenylalanine or tryptophan. D genes are given only for firm matches. Rows may omit the clone size; those that give it use once, few, many or a size class.

v_gene: TRBV4-1; d_gene: TRBD1; abundance: -; j_gene: TRBJ1-4; CDR3nt: TGCGCCAGCAGCCAAGTAACAGGGGCGGATGAAAAACTGTTTTTT; CDR3aa: CASSQVTGADEKLFF
v_gene: TRBV7-2; d_gene: -; abundance: -; j_gene: TRBJ2-1; CDR3nt: TGTGCCAGCAGCCCGGCGAGGGGAACCAATGAGCAGTTCTTC; CDR3aa: CASSPARGTNEQFF
v_gene: TRBV5-4; d_gene: TRBD2; abundance: -; j_gene: TRBJ2-5; CDR3nt: TGTGCCAGCAGCTCGGGGGGAGCAGGGGAGACCCAGTACTTC; CDR3aa: CASSSGGAGETQYF
v_gene: TRBV5-4; d_gene: TRBD2; abundance: -; j_gene: TRBJ2-7; CDR3nt: TGTGCCAGCGCCATAGCGGGAACGGGTCGGGAGCAGTACTTC; CDR3aa: CASAIAGTGREQYF
v_gene: TRBV19; d_gene: -; abundance: few; j_gene: TRBJ1-1; CDR3nt: TGTGCCAGTAGTATTCAGGGCCCGGCGACTGAAGCTTTCTTT; CDR3aa: CASSIQGPATEAFF
v_gene: TRBV30; d_gene: TRBD1; abundance: -; j_gene: TRBJ1-4; CDR3nt: TGTGCCTGGAGTGTAATGGGACAGGGGGGTGAAAAACTGTTTTTT; CDR3aa: CAWSVMGQGGEKLFF
v_gene: TRBV19; d_gene: TRBD2; abundance: -; j_gene: TRBJ2-1; CDR3nt: TGTGCCAGTAGTCCAAGATCAACTAGCGGGACCGACGAGCAGTTCTTC; CDR3aa: CASSPRSTSGTDEQFF
v_gene: TRBV19; d_gene: -; abundance: -; j_gene: TRBJ2-7; CDR3nt: TGTGCCAGTAGTACCCGCCGGGACGGAACCTACGAGCAGTACTTC; CDR3aa: CASSTRRDGTYEQYF
v_gene: TRBV2; d_gene: -; abundance: once; j_gene: TRBJ2-3; CDR3nt: TGTGCCAGCTCCCTAAGCGGAAGGTTCACAGATACGCAGTATTTT; CDR3aa: CASSLSGRFTDTQYF
v_gene: TRBV10-3; d_gene: TRBD2; abundance: -; j_gene: TRBJ2-3; CDR3nt: TGTGCCATCAGTGAAAAGGGACTAGCGGGAGGCACAGATACGCAGTATTTT; CDR3aa: CAISEKGLAGGTDTQYF
v_gene: TRBV11-2; d_gene: -; abundance: -; j_gene: TRBJ2-2; CDR3nt: TGTGCCAGCGCCGGGACTGTGAACACCGGGGAGCTGTTTTTT; CDR3aa: CASAGTVNTGELFF
v_gene: TRBV28; d_gene: TRBD1; abundance: few; j_gene: TRBJ2-5; CDR3nt: TGTGCCAGCAGCCCCACCGGCAGGGGGCAGGAGACCCAGTACTTC; CDR3aa: CASSPTGRGQETQYF
v_gene: TRBV19; d_gene: TRBD1; abundance: -; j_gene: TRBJ1-4; CDR3nt: TGTGCCAGTTCGGACAGGGGGATGAAAAACCTGTTTTTT; CDR3aa: CASSDRGMKNLFF
v_gene: TRBV30; d_gene: -; abundance: -; j_gene: TRBJ1-3; CDR3nt: TGTGTCGGGCGGCTAACTGGAAACACCATATATTTT; CDR3aa: CVGRLTGNTIYF
v_gene: TRBV25-1; d_gene: -; abundance: once; j_gene: TRBJ2-5; CDR3nt: TGTGCCAGCAGTACCTACCTTGAGTACCAAGAGACCCAGTACTTC; CDR3aa: CASSTYLEYQETQYF
v_gene: TRBV9; d_gene: TRBD1; abundance: -; j_gene: TRBJ1-1; CDR3nt: TGTGCCAGCAGCGTCTGGGACAGGGGGGACACTGAAGCTTTCTTT; CDR3aa: CASSVWDRGDTEAFF
v_gene: TRBV2; d_gene: TRBD1; abundance: -; j_gene: TRBJ1-2; CDR3nt: TGTGCCAGCAGCGGACAGGGGGCGGGCTATGGCTACACCTTC; CDR3aa: CASSGQGAGYGYTF
v_gene: TRBV30; d_gene: -; abundance: once; j_gene: TRBJ2-3; CDR3nt: TGTGCCGGGGGCCCCCCTGATACGCAGTATTTT; CDR3aa: CAGGPPDTQYF
v_gene: TRBV19; d_gene: TRBD2; abundance: -; j_gene: TRBJ2-2; CDR3nt: TGTGCCAGTAGCGAGACTAGCGGGAGGGGCACCGGGGAGCTGTTTTTT; CDR3aa: CASSETSGRGTGELFF
v_gene: TRBV6-4; d_gene: -; abundance: -; j_gene: TRBJ1-2; CDR3nt: TGTGCCAGCAGTGCCGAAGCCGGGGGGGAAGGCTACACCTTC; CDR3aa: CASSAEAGGEGYTF
v_gene: TRBV13; d_gene: -; abundance: -; j_gene: TRBJ2-5; CDR3nt: TGTGCCAGCACCCAACATTTGGGAGAGACCCAGTACTTC; CDR3aa: CASTQHLGETQYF
v_gene: TRBV28; d_gene: -; abundance: -; j_gene: TRBJ1-1; CDR3nt: TGTGCCAGCAGTTATGGGACAATGGTAGCTTTCTTT; CDR3aa: CASSYGTMVAFF
v_gene: TRBV30; d_gene: -; abundance: -; j_gene: TRBJ2-1; CDR3nt: TGTGCCTGGAGTGCGGGAGCCTCCTACAATGAGCAGTTCTTC; CDR3aa: CAWSAGASYNEQFF
v_gene: TRBV15; d_gene: -; abundance: -; j_gene: TRBJ2-6; CDR3nt: TGTGCCACCAGCAGACCAGAGGGGGCCAACGTCCTGACTTTC; CDR3aa: CATSRPEGANVLTF
v_gene: TRBV19; d_gene: -; abundance: -; j_gene: TRBJ1-1; CDR3nt: TGTGCCAGTAGTATAGCTTTCGTCCCAAACACTGAAGCTTTCTTT; CDR3aa: CASSIAFVPNTEAFF
v_gene: TRBV7-6; d_gene: TRBD1; abundance: -; j_gene: TRBJ1-2; CDR3nt: TGTGCCAGCAGCTTAGGACAGGGGAGCTTCAACTATGGCTACACCTTC; CDR3aa: CASSLGQGSFNYGYTF
v_gene: TRBV11-2; d_gene: -; abundance: -; j_gene: TRBJ2-5; CDR3nt: TGTGCCAGCAGCTTTGGATGGAGCCAAGAGACCCAGTACTTC; CDR3aa: CASSFGWSQETQYF
v_gene: TRBV5-1; d_gene: TRBD1; abundance: -; j_gene: TRBJ2-3; CDR3nt: TGCGCCAGCTTCACCGGGACAGGGAGCACAGATACGCAGTATTTT; CDR3aa: CASFTGTGSTDTQYF
v_gene: TRBV4-3; d_gene: TRBD1; abundance: -; j_gene: TRBJ2-1; CDR3nt: TGCGCCAGCAGCCAAGGGGCGGGACAGGGGACATACAATGAGCAGTTCTTC; CDR3aa: CASSQGAGQGTYNEQFF
v_gene: TRBV29-1; d_gene: -; abundance: -; j_gene: TRBJ1-4; CDR3nt: TGCAGCGCAAAAGGGACGGGGGAAAAACTGTTTTTT; CDR3aa: CSAKGTGEKLFF
v_gene: TRBV5-1; d_gene: -; abundance: -; j_gene: TRBJ1-2; CDR3nt: TGCGCCAGCAGCTTGGAGGCGGCCGGCTATGGCTACACCTTC; CDR3aa: CASSLEAAGYGYTF
v_gene: TRBV7-9; d_gene: -; abundance: -; j_gene: TRBJ1-1; CDR3nt: TGTGCCAGCAGCCAAGAATATGAAGCTTTCTTT; CDR3aa: CASSQEYEAFF
v_gene: TRBV19; d_gene: TRBD2; abundance: -; j_gene: TRBJ2-2; CDR3nt: TGTGCCAGTAGTATCGGAGGACTAGCGGCGGGCACCGGGGAGCTGTTTTTT; CDR3aa: CASSIGGLAAGTGELFF
v_gene: TRBV7-3; d_gene: -; abundance: -; j_gene: TRBJ2-1; CDR3nt: TGTGCCAGCAGCTTAGGGCTTGCCACCTCGGGAAATGAGCAGTTCTTC; CDR3aa: CASSLGLATSGNEQFF
v_gene: TRBV29-1; d_gene: -; abundance: -; j_gene: TRBJ2-7; CDR3nt: TGCAGCGTGATAAACTACGAGCAGTACTTC; CDR3aa: CSVINYEQYF
v_gene: TRBV6-1; d_gene: -; abundance: medium-sized; j_gene: TRBJ1-2; CDR3nt: TGTGCCAGCAGTGAAGCCCATACCAAAGTTTATAAGGGTGGCTACACCTTC; CDR3aa: CASSEAHTKVYKGGYTF
v_gene: TRBV6-1; d_gene: -; abundance: -; j_gene: TRBJ1-2; CDR3nt: TGTGCCACCCATCCGGAGGACGACTATGGCTACACCTTC; CDR3aa: CATHPEDDYGYTF
v_gene: TRBV19; d_gene: TRBD1; abundance: -; j_gene: TRBJ1-2; CDR3nt: TGTGCCAGTAGACGAACCGCCGGGACAGGGAGAAACTATGGCTACACCTTC; CDR3aa: CASRRTAGTGRNYGYTF
v_gene: TRBV11-2; d_gene: -; abundance: -; j_gene: TRBJ2-7; CDR3nt: TGTGCCAGCAGCTCTTTCTGGGGGGTGGGATTATACGAGCAGTACTTC; CDR3aa: CASSSFWGVGLYEQYF
v_gene: TRBV18; d_gene: TRBD1; abundance: -; j_gene: TRBJ1-5; CDR3nt: TGTGCCAGCTCACTACAGGGGGCTGGTCAGCCCCAGCATTTT; CDR3aa: CASSLQGAGQPQHF
v_gene: TRBV12-5; d_gene: -; abundance: few; j_gene: TRBJ1-3; CDR3nt: TGTGCTAGTGGTTTGGTATTGGCGGGGTCTGGAAACACCATATATTTT; CDR3aa: CASGLVLAGSGNTIYF